This T cell receptor (beta chain) was identified in a study of T cell responses to AZD1222 COVID-19 vaccine. Study results and caveats: Repertoires were obtained solely post-peak T cell response. Along spike, vaccine-associated CD4 TCRs were found throughout, with dominance at 160-218 and 743-854.

The CDR3 has 14 amino acids. With 9 bases removed from V and 2 bases from J, the gap between germline ends came to 14 bases. In germline, CDR1 is LNHDA, CDR2 SQIVND (reference sequence). The repertoire was sequenced with immunoSEQ multiplex PCR; TCRdb's copy has only in-frame clones and lacks some. The sample includes about 150,000 clones, 80% to 95% of them seen just once. In regard to this clone: The antigen remains undetermined.

Sequencing used peripheral blood, obtained on day 0 of AZD1222 vaccination. The gene calls are TRBV19 and TRBJ1-5, with a possible D match to TRBD1 (6 bases). This TCR derives from an adult in good health. CDR3 protein: CASQQGNGNQPQHF. CDR3 bases: TGTGCCAGCCAACAGGGTAACGGCAATCAGCCCCAGCATTTT.